These 8 T cell receptor beta chains came from one sample sequenced in a study of OX40 agonist ivuxolimab in advanced cancers. Libraries were prepared by immunoSEQ multiplex PCR; TCRdb keeps only in-frame clonotypes and omits some of them. This table holds approximately 120,000 clones, approximately 90% found once. The sequences come from CD4+ or CD8+ T cells sorted from blood, collected in a trial of the OX40 agonist ivuxolimab. These receptors all come from an adult with an advanced solid tumor such as melanoma, head and neck, liver or kidney cancer.

The V and J genes are TRBV5-4 and TRBJ2-2, with 8 bases that match TRBD2. V was clipped by 3 bases and J by 2 bases; unmatched bases: 3. The length of the CDR3 is 15 residues. Germline lookup yields CDR1 SGHNT and CDR2 YYREEE (reference sequence). In DNA, the CDR3 is TGTGCCAGCAGCTCAGGACTAGCTAACACCGGGGAGCTGTTTTTT. Protein sequence: CASSSGLANTGELFF. Filled out from reference TRBV5-4 and TRBJ2-2, the complete variable domain reads ETGVTQSPTHLIKTRGQQVTLRCSSQSGHNTVSWYQQALGQGPQFIFQYYREEENGRGNFPPRFSGLQFPNYSSELNVNALELDDSALYLCASSSGLANTGELFFGEGSRLTVL.

This chain joins TRBV12-5 and TRBJ1-1; D might be TRBD1 (5 bases). From germline, CDR1 is LGHNT and CDR2 FRNRAP. There are 14 residues in the CDR3. With 1 base removed from V and 8 bases from J, the gap between germline ends came to 14 bases. CDR3 DNA sequence: TGTGCTAGTGGTTTGGGGGTTGGGGGAGGAGAAGCTTTCTTT. It codes for CASGLGVGGGEAFF.

The chain carries TRBV27 and TRBJ2-3; 8 nucleotides match TRBD2. Germline values: CDR1 MNHEY, CDR2 SMNVEV (reference sequence). The trim removed 6 bases at V and 4 bases at J, leaving 6 bases unmatched. The CDR3 contains 14 residues. CDR3 in DNA: TGTGCCAGCAGGAACGGGAGGGTTTCAGATACGCAGTATTTT. It specifies CASRNGRVSDTQYF.

The chain employs TRBV7-9 and TRBJ2-3, with a tentative D call TRBD1 (6 bases). Germline lookup yields CDR1 SEHNR and CDR2 FQNEAQ (reference sequence). The CDR3 covers 15 residues. The ends were cut back, 2 bases at V and 2 bases at J, with 11 bases in the middle. The CDR3 is CASSLSRTATDTQYF. CDR3 coding DNA: TGTGCCAGCAGCTTATCCAGGACAGCCACAGATACGCAGTATTTT.

This clone was detected a few times. The V gene is TRBV30, the J gene TRBJ1-5, with a weak D call TRBD1 (6 bases). The CDR3 contains 15 residues. With 0 bases removed from V and 2 bases from J, the gap between germline ends came to 11 bases. Looked up from germline, CDR1 is GTSNPN and CDR2 is SVGIG (reference sequence). The CDR3 DNA follows: TGTGCCTGGAGTGTACAGTCAGGGGGCAATCAGCCCCAGCATTTT. Translation: CAWSVQSGGNQPQHF.

The chain is built from TRBV19 and TRBJ2-7, with 7 bases that match TRBD2. The CDR3 spans 15 residues. Trimming removed 4 bases from V and 2 bases from J; junction bases left unmatched: 8. Germline V gene sequence: CDR1 LNHDA, CDR2 SQIVND (reference sequence). CDR3 sequence (DNA): TGTGCCAGTAGTAACGGACTAGTGGCGACCTACGAGCAGTACTTC. Translating gives CASSNGLVATYEQYF.

The CDR3 region has the DNA TGTGCCATCAGTGAGCTCGGGACTAGCGGGAGGGGTACAAGTCAATCCAATGAGCAGTTCTTC. Its protein product is CAISELGTSGRGTSQSNEQFF. The chain has TRBV10-3 and TRBJ2-1, with 16 nucleotides matching TRBD2. Germline loops: CDR1 ENHRY, CDR2 SYGVKD. V shed 2 bases and J 6 bases; nucleotides not matched to a gene: 16. The CDR3 totals 21 residues.

This rearrangement joins TRBV29-1 to TRBJ1-5; weak D call: TRBD1 (5 bases). The length of the CDR3 is 14 residues. Germline V CDR1 and CDR2: SQVTM, ANQGSEA. The V and J ends lost 6 bases and 0 bases respectively, with 12 bases between them. CDR3 coding DNA: TGCAGCGTAGGGACCGTGAATAGCAATCAGCCCCAGCATTTT. Translation gives CSVGTVNSNQPQHF.